These T cell receptor beta chains were read from a single sample in a study of CD8 T cells in ankylosing spondylitis. TCRdb re-called the 5' RACE reads through MiXCR, storing one row per CDR3 protein. This repertoire shows approximately 100,000 distinct CDR3 sequences, roughly 8.3% found once; its top ten account for about a tenth. The sequenced material came from blood, either unsorted or a sorted T cell fraction (not recorded which). All receptors come from a male donor with ankylosing spondylitis or in good health (not recorded which). Both conserved end residues are part of each CDR3. A D gene is named only where the DNA matches it firmly. Only part of the rows carry a size: once, few, many, or a class if the clone is expanded.

>many|TRBD1|TRBJ1-3|TRBV2
CASSEGQGTGNTIYF
TGTGCCAGCAGTGAAGGACAGGGGACTGGAAACACCATATATTTT
>many|TRBD1|TRBJ1-4|TRBV20-1
CSARTGANEKLFF
TGCAGTGCCCGGACAGGAGCTAATGAAAAACTGTTTTTT
>many|TRBD2|TRBJ2-1|TRBV29-1
CSVVPGTSGYEQFF
TGCAGCGTTGTCCCCGGGACTAGTGGCTATGAGCAGTTCTTC
>many|-|TRBJ2-2|TRBV10-3
CAIQSGTGELFF
TGTGCCATTCAGAGCGGGACCGGGGAGCTGTTTTTT
>many|-|TRBJ2-1|TRBV12-3/TRBV12-4
CASSSPGTSYNEQFF
TGTGCCAGCAGTTCCCCTGGTACCTCCTACAATGAGCAGTTCTTC
>many|-|TRBJ2-5|TRBV4-1
CASSQAGRLSFQETQYF
TGCGCCAGCAGCCAAGCGGGCAGACTCTCCTTCCAAGAGACCCAGTACTTC
>many|-|TRBJ2-1|TRBV27
CASSSPGGGQHNEQFF
TGTGCCAGCAGTTCCCCCGGAGGGGGACAGCACAATGAGCAGTTCTTC
>-|TRBD1|TRBJ1-4|TRBV12-3/TRBV12-4
CTSRDRAPLKKMGKLFF
TGTACCAGCAGGGACAGGGCACCCCTGAAGAAAATGGGAAAACTGTTTTTT
>many|TRBD2|TRBJ2-7|TRBV18
CASSPPGTSGRAYEQYF
TGTGCCAGCTCACCACCGGGGACTAGCGGGAGGGCCTACGAGCAGTACTTC
>many|TRBD1|TRBJ1-1|TRBV7-2
CASSRDRRNTEAFF
TGTGCCAGCAGCAGGGACAGACGGAACACTGAAGCTTTCTTT
>-|-|TRBJ2-3|TRBV7-2
CASSQAGASTDTQYF
TGTGCCAGCAGCCAAGCAGGGGCTAGCACAGATACGCAGTATTTT
>few|TRBD1|TRBJ1-6|TRBV7-2
CASSLGTEYNSPLHF
TGTGCCAGCAGCTTGGGGACAGAATATAATTCACCCCTCCACTTT
>many|-|TRBJ2-1|TRBV7-6
CASSLEGRGYNEQFF
TGTGCCAGCAGCTTAGAAGGGCGGGGTTACAATGAGCAGTTCTTC
>many|TRBD2|TRBJ2-2|TRBV29-1
CSASGGRNTGELFF
TGCAGCGCCTCGGGGGGGCGGAACACCGGGGAGCTGTTTTTT
>many|-|TRBJ2-4|TRBV4-1
CASSQVGRRDIQYF
TGCGCCAGCAGCCAAGTCGGCCGAAGAGACATTCAGTACTTC
>many|-|TRBJ2-5|TRBV7-9
CASSLGLGGETQYF
TGTGCCAGCAGCTTAGGACTAGGAGGCGAGACCCAGTACTTC
>-|TRBD1|TRBJ2-3|TRBV20-1
CSARWTGPSTDTQYF
TGCAGTGCTAGATGGACAGGACCTAGCACAGATACGCAGTATTTT
>many|-|TRBJ1-5|TRBV20-1
CSARGGNQPQHF
TGCAGTGCTAGAGGGGGCAATCAGCCCCAGCATTTT
>many|TRBD2|TRBJ2-3|TRBV5-4
CASSSGLAGVDTQYF
TGTGCCAGCAGCTCGGGACTAGCGGGGGTAGATACGCAGTATTTT
>few|TRBD1|TRBJ2-7|TRBV30
CAWSPGTGNHEQYF
TGTGCCTGGAGCCCCGGGACAGGGAACCACGAGCAGTACTTC
>many|-|TRBJ2-5|TRBV12-3/TRBV12-4
CASSLGPPETQYF
TGTGCCAGCAGTTTAGGTCCCCCCGAAACCCAGTACTTC
>-|-|TRBJ2-5|TRBV20-1
CSARDRGRIGETQYF
TGCAGTGCTAGAGATCGTGGTCGGATCGGAGAGACCCAGTACTTC
>many|TRBD1|TRBJ2-7|TRBV25-1
CASSDYRGRGYEQYF
TGTGCCAGCAGTGATTACAGGGGGCGCGGATACGAGCAGTACTTC
>many|-|TRBJ2-4|TRBV7-2
CASSLAIGSISKNIQYF
TGTGCCAGCAGCTTAGCGATCGGGAGCATATCCAAAAACATTCAGTACTTC
>many|-|TRBJ2-2|TRBV6-2/TRBV6-3
CASRRPGGLDGELFF
TGTGCCAGCAGACGGCCGGGGGGCCTTGACGGGGAGCTGTTTTTT
>many|TRBD1|TRBJ2-7|TRBV18
CASSPQTGVGSYEQYF
TGTGCCAGCTCACCACAAACAGGGGTGGGTTCCTACGAGCAGTACTTC
>many|-|TRBJ1-1|TRBV4-3
CASSQPSEGNTEAFF
TGCGCCAGCAGCCAACCCTCAGAGGGGAACACTGAAGCTTTCTTT
>-|-|TRBJ2-1|TRBV4-3
CTSSPRIGIPYNEQFF
TGCACCAGCAGCCCCCGGATAGGGATTCCCTACAATGAGCAGTTCTTC
>-|TRBD2|TRBJ2-7|TRBV20-1
CSVRREGSYEQYF
TGCAGTGTTCGGCGGGAGGGGTCCTACGAGCAGTACTTC
>few|-|TRBJ1-5|TRBV7-2
CASSFSQDQPQHF
TGTGCCAGCAGCTTTAGTCAGGACCAGCCCCAGCATTTT
>many|-|TRBJ1-2|TRBV4-2
CASSHGGGARGYTF
TGTGCCAGCAGCCATGGGGGGGGGGCGAGAGGCTACACCTTC
>-|-|TRBJ1-2|TRBV4-3
CASSQGGRSYGYTF
TGCGCCAGCAGCCAAGGTGGCAGGTCGTATGGCTACACCTTC
>many|-|TRBJ2-7|TRBV7-2
CASSLIQGGEQYF
TGTGCCAGCAGCTTGATACAGGGGGGGGAGCAGTACTTC
>many|TRBD1|TRBJ1-2|TRBV27
CASSLRTGSPSYYGYTF
TGTGCCAGCAGTTTACGGACAGGGAGCCCCTCCTACTATGGCTACACCTTC
>many|-|TRBJ1-4|TRBV12-5
CASGLGYNEKLFF
TGTGCTAGTGGTTTGGGCTATAATGAAAAACTGTTTTTT
>many|TRBD2|TRBJ2-1|TRBV5-1
CASSLAGTSAYNEQFF
TGCGCCAGCAGCTTGGCCGGGACTAGCGCATACAATGAGCAGTTCTTC
>many|-|TRBJ1-4|TRBV7-8
CASSFDSVLRGATNEKLFF
TGTGCCAGCAGCTTTGACAGCGTCTTAAGGGGTGCAACTAATGAAAAACTGTTTTTT
>many|-|TRBJ2-1|TRBV7-2
CASSSGSGYNEQFF
TGTGCCAGCAGCTCGGGGTCCGGGTACAATGAGCAGTTCTTC
>many|-|TRBJ1-6|TRBV14
CASSRQLNSPLHF
TGTGCCAGCAGCCGACAGTTGAATTCACCCCTCCACTTT
>many|-|TRBJ2-2|TRBV6-5
CASSSPHTGELFF
TGTGCCAGCAGTTCACCCCACACCGGGGAGCTGTTTTTT
>many|-|TRBJ2-7|TRBV9
CASSPGDFSSYEQYF
TGTGCCAGCAGCCCTGGGGACTTTAGCTCCTACGAGCAGTACTTC
>few|TRBD1|TRBJ1-2|TRBV18
CASSNQKFGTGEAYGYTF
TGTGCCAGCTCAAATCAAAAGTTTGGGACAGGGGAAGCCTATGGCTACACCTTC
>many|-|TRBJ1-6|TRBV11-2
CASSLDVVRNSPLHF
TGTGCCAGCAGCTTAGATGTCGTGAGGAATTCACCCCTCCACTTT
>many|TRBD2|TRBJ2-1|TRBV10-3
CAIRGTSGGPSYEQFF
TGTGCCATCAGAGGGACTAGCGGGGGGCCGTCTTATGAGCAGTTCTTC
>many|-|TRBJ2-1|TRBV3-1
CASSQATGLGGNEQFF
TGTGCCAGCAGCCAAGCTACGGGACTGGGGGGCAATGAGCAGTTCTTC
>many|-|TRBJ1-2|TRBV5-6
CASSLGINAGYTF
TGTGCCAGCAGCTTGGGGATTAATGCGGGCTACACCTTC
>many|TRBD1|TRBJ1-4|TRBV20-1
CSARREGAGEKLFF
TGCAGTGCTAGAAGGGAGGGGGCTGGTGAAAAACTGTTTTTT
>many|TRBD1|TRBJ2-3|TRBV11-1
CASSPLLQGALSTDTQYF
TGTGCCAGCAGCCCACTCCTTCAGGGGGCCCTTAGCACAGATACGCAGTATTTT
>many|-|TRBJ1-2|TRBV6-6
CASSYRGDGYTF
TGTGCCAGCAGTTATAGGGGCGATGGCTACACCTTC
>many|-|TRBJ2-5|TRBV9
CASSVESSGPQYF
TGTGCCAGCAGCGTAGAGAGCTCGGGGCCCCAGTACTTC
>many|TRBD2|TRBJ2-5|TRBV4-2
CASSQNSGGETQYF
TGTGCCAGCAGCCAAAATAGCGGGGGAGAGACCCAGTACTTC